Sequencing of this TCR beta chain was carried out in a study of cytomegalovirus exposure and HLA in healthy donors. V was clipped by 2 bases and J by 0 bases, with 4 bases between them. The CDR3 length is 13 residues. Per the germline V gene, CDR1 is MNHNS and CDR2 is SASEGT. The data were produced by immunoSEQ multiplex PCR, yet TCRdb's version contains in-frame clones alone and is incomplete. The sample comprises some 240,000 clones, approximately 87% of which are singletons, and 4.5% to 7% rests with the top ten. The sequence was collected from a woman aged 18-30 years in good health and CMV-seronegative. The source material was PBMCs. The chain recombines TRBV6-1 with TRBJ2-5, with D uncertain. Written as DNA, the CDR3 is TGTGCCAGCAGTGAAACGTACCAAGAGACCCAGTACTTC. Residues: CASSETYQETQYF.